This T cell receptor (beta chain) was documented in a study of blood T cell dynamics during melanoma immunotherapy. Some clones are missing from TCRdb's copy, which holds only in-frame ones; the method was immunoSEQ multiplex PCR. The table records tens of thousands of clones, 87% of them present only once. Time point defined: pre-treatment baseline. Patients had no prior systemic cancer treatment, immunosuppressants or other active cancers. On this clone itself: Its antigen is unidentified.

Points from the study as a whole: Disease-control patients' PBMC repertoires became either more clonal or more diverse at W3.

The TCR comes from a human donor with melanoma. The sequenced sample was blood, obtained from a patient treated with checkpoint blockade.

The CDR3 DNA reads TGTGCCAGCAGCTTAGGAGGACTAAGCGGGAGGCTCAGGCTCCTTAATGAGCAGTTCTTC. Translated, it gives CASSLGGLSGRLRLLNEQFF. The V and J genes are TRBV7-8 and TRBJ2-1; 9 bases fit TRBD2. The germline CDR1 and CDR2 sequences are SGHVS and FQNEAQ. Trimming took 1 base from V and 7 from J; bases not matched to a gene: 20. CDR3 length: 20 residues.